Listed below are T cell receptor beta chains from one sample, sequenced in a study of human T cells and chemical hapten exposure. One entry per CDR3 protein, called by TCRdb with MiXCR from the RACE reads. The sample has over 300,000 distinct CDR3 sequences, more than 4.5% seen once. The sample here was whole blood, taken in connection with sensitization to the hapten diphenylcyclopropenone (DPC). Receptors originate from a woman in her fifties or sixties with alopecia areata. Some clones in this sample may be carry-over from other donors' samples. Both conserved end residues are part of each CDR3. Each record gives: V gene, clone size, J gene, D gene, CDR3 protein, CDR3 DNA. A D gene is named only where the DNA matches it firmly. Rows give clone size only sometimes, using once, few, many, or a class for an expanded clone.

TRBV5-1	-	TRBJ2-3	-	CASSFQSRDTQYF	TGCGCCAGCAGCTTCCAGTCCCGGGATACGCAGTATTTT
TRBV5-1	-	TRBJ1-4	-	CASSPGPGDEKLFF	TGCGCCAGCAGCCCGGGACCGGGGGATGAAAAACTGTTTTTT
TRBV2	-	TRBJ2-1	TRBD2	CASSTGLAGSDEQFF	TGTGCCAGCAGTACGGGACTAGCGGGGAGCGATGAGCAGTTCTTC
TRBV4-1	many	TRBJ2-7	-	CASSFTRGYEQYF	TGCGCCAGCAGCTTCACCCGGGGGTACGAGCAGTACTTC
TRBV29-1	many	TRBJ1-1	-	CSVAKGRMNTEAFF	TGCAGCGTTGCCAAGGGACGTATGAACACTGAAGCTTTCTTT
TRBV6-5	many	TRBJ1-3	-	CASRTGGQGNTIYF	TGTGCCAGCAGGACGGGGGGGCAAGGAAACACCATATATTTT
TRBV4-1	-	TRBJ1-1	-	CASQAFLMNTEAFF	TGCGCCAGCCAGGCATTCCTGATGAACACTGAAGCTTTCTTT
TRBV2	many	TRBJ2-7	TRBD2	CAILAGTYEQYF	TGTGCCATCTTAGCGGGAACCTACGAGCAGTACTTC
TRBV20-1	-	TRBJ2-7	-	CSARGGGTYEQYF	TGCAGTGCTAGAGGTGGTGGGACCTACGAGCAGTACTTC
TRBV9	-	TRBJ2-1	-	CASSVGGRNNEQFF	TGTGCCAGCAGCGTAGGGGGCAGAAACAATGAGCAGTTCTTC
TRBV7-9	-	TRBJ1-1	TRBD1	CASGRQGARTEAFF	TGTGCCAGCGGCAGACAGGGGGCCCGCACTGAAGCTTTCTTT
TRBV5-1	many	TRBJ2-7	-	CASTGGDYEQYF	TGCGCCAGCACCGGGGGCGACTACGAGCAGTACTTC
TRBV20-1	few	TRBJ2-7	TRBD1	CSAPPTGEYEQYF	TGCAGTGCCCCGCCGACAGGGGAATACGAGCAGTACTTC
TRBV30	-	TRBJ1-2	-	CAWSEPVGYTF	TGTGCCTGGAGTGAACCAGTTGGCTACACCTTC
TRBV4-2	few	TRBJ2-1	TRBD2	CASSQGSREGLNEQFF	TGTGCCAGCAGCCAAGGATCCCGGGAGGGCCTCAATGAGCAGTTCTTC
TRBV5-8	-	TRBJ1-5	-	CASSLGKYSNQPQHF	TGTGCCAGCAGCTTGGGCAAGTATAGCAATCAGCCCCAGCATTTT
TRBV12-3/TRBV12-4	few	TRBJ1-1	TRBD1	CASSFGGQGPTFF	TGTGCCAGCAGTTTTGGGGGACAGGGCCCAACTTTCTTT
TRBV7-2	few	TRBJ2-1	-	CASSLALSGWKFF	TGTGCCAGCAGCTTAGCGCTATCAGGGTGGAAATTCTTC
TRBV30	many	TRBJ2-7	-	CAWGPSSYEQYF	TGTGCCTGGGGACCGAGCTCCTACGAGCAGTACTTC
TRBV4-1	-	TRBJ2-3	TRBD2	CASSQARAGGLEDTQYF	TGCGCCAGCAGCCAAGCCCGTGCGGGGGGGCTCGAAGATACGCAGTATTTT
TRBV6-1	few	TRBJ1-1	-	CASSELRMDTEAFF	TGTGCCAGCAGTGAACTGAGAATGGACACTGAAGCTTTCTTT
TRBV27	many	TRBJ2-7	-	CASNPRAGAFAYEQYF	TGTGCCAGCAATCCTCGAGCAGGGGCCTTTGCCTACGAGCAGTACTTC
TRBV3-1	-	TRBJ1-1	-	CASSQRGGRDTEAFF	TGTGCCAGCAGCCAAAGGGGAGGACGTGACACTGAAGCTTTCTTT
TRBV2	many	TRBJ2-5	-	CASSGDGQETQYF	TGTGCCAGCAGCGGGGACGGACAAGAGACCCAGTACTTC
TRBV20-1	many	TRBJ2-7	-	CSARNRDSYEQYF	TGCAGTGCTAGGAACAGGGATTCCTACGAGCAGTACTTC
TRBV28	many	TRBJ2-3	TRBD2	CASRGTSGSGTDTQYF	TGTGCCAGCAGGGGGACTAGCGGGAGTGGGACAGATACGCAGTATTTT
TRBV2	-	TRBJ2-7	-	CAIPPEQYF	TGTGCCATCCCCCCCGAGCAGTACTTC
TRBV18	many	TRBJ2-3	-	CASSPPWVGEDKDTQYF	TGTGCCAGCTCACCACCGTGGGTAGGGGAAGACAAAGATACGCAGTATTTT
TRBV28	-	TRBJ2-6	-	CASSLYGGPGANVLTF	TGTGCCAGCAGTTTATATGGGGGGCCAGGGGCCAACGTCCTGACTTTC
TRBV9	many	TRBJ1-1	-	CASSAQQGETEAFF	TGTGCCAGCAGCGCGCAACAGGGAGAGACTGAAGCTTTCTTT
TRBV7-9	-	TRBJ2-6	TRBD1	CASSDRGLGGANVLTF	TGTGCCAGCAGCGACAGGGGGCTAGGTGGGGCCAACGTCCTGACTTTC
TRBV20-1	-	TRBJ2-1	-	CSARLGRVSYNEQFF	TGCAGTGCCCGCCTTGGGCGGGTCTCCTACAATGAGCAGTTCTTC
TRBV4-2	many	TRBJ2-1	TRBD2	CASSLGGEGQEQFF	TGTGCCAGCAGCCTCGGGGGGGAGGGTCAGGAGCAGTTCTTC
TRBV5-1	many	TRBJ2-3	-	CASSPHGDTQYF	TGCGCCAGCAGCCCGCATGGAGATACGCAGTATTTT
TRBV5-1	few	TRBJ2-7	-	CASSLAPDSSYEQYF	TGCGCCAGCAGCTTGGCCCCAGACAGCTCCTACGAGCAGTACTTC
TRBV4-1	many	TRBJ2-7	-	CASSQESGLGTETYEQYF	TGCGCCAGCAGCCAAGAGAGCGGGTTAGGGACCGAGACCTACGAGCAGTACTTC
TRBV29-1	-	TRBJ2-7	TRBD1	CSAPGQGGHEQYF	TGCAGCGCCCCAGGACAGGGTGGCCACGAGCAGTACTTC
TRBV2	many	TRBJ2-4	-	CASLGGNIQYF	TGTGCCAGTTTGGGGGGAAACATTCAGTACTTC
TRBV6-5	few	TRBJ1-1	-	CASSYSIWGPGTEAFF	TGTGCCAGCAGTTACTCGATTTGGGGGCCCGGCACTGAAGCTTTCTTT
TRBV6-5	many	TRBJ2-1	-	CASSSTSQGVFF	TGTGCCAGCAGTTCGACTAGCCAGGGGGTGTTCTTC
TRBV6-1	-	TRBJ1-6	-	CASSLDQGSPLHF	TGTGCCAGCAGTTTGGACCAGGGCTCACCCCTCCACTTT
TRBV12-3/TRBV12-4	many	TRBJ2-2	-	CASSGRGELFF	TGTGCCAGCAGCGGGCGGGGGGAGCTGTTTTTT
TRBV12-3/TRBV12-4	many	TRBJ2-7	-	CASSPTPDREQYF	TGTGCCAGCAGTCCGACACCCGACCGGGAGCAGTACTTC
TRBV4-2	few	TRBJ1-1	-	CASSHAWTPHTEAFF	TGTGCCAGCAGCCATGCTTGGACCCCCCACACTGAAGCTTTCTTT
TRBV10-3	many	TRBJ2-1	TRBD2	CAIEGLAREQFF	TGTGCCATCGAGGGACTAGCGCGTGAGCAGTTCTTC
TRBV7-2	many	TRBJ2-1	TRBD2	CASSLPPGLAGNEQFF	TGTGCCAGCAGCCTTCCCCCGGGACTAGCGGGAAATGAGCAGTTCTTC
TRBV2	many	TRBJ2-3	-	CASSASGSSGFRGADTQYF	TGTGCCAGCAGTGCGTCAGGTTCGAGCGGGTTCCGCGGGGCAGATACGCAGTATTTT
TRBV6-2/TRBV6-3	many	TRBJ2-3	TRBD1	CASSYTGQAFTDTQYF	TGTGCCAGCAGTTACACGGGACAGGCCTTCACAGATACGCAGTATTTT